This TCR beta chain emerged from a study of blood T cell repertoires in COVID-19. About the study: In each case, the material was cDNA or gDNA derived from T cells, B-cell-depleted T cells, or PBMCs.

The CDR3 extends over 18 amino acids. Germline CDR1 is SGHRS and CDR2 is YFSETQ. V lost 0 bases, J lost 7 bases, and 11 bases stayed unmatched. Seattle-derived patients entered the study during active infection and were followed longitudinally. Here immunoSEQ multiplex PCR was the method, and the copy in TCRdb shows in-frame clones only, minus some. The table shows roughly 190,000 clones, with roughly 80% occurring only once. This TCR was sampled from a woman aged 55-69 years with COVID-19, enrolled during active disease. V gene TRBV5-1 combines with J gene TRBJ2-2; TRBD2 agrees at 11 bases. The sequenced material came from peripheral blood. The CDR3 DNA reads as TGCGCCAGCAGCTTGGACGCTAGCGGGGGGCGATATGGCGGGGAGCTGTTTTTT. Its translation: CASSLDASGGRYGGELFF.